The sequence of this T cell receptor beta chain was determined in a study of control samples from healthy donors and cancer patients. Some clones are missing from TCRdb's copy, which holds only in-frame ones; the method was immunoSEQ multiplex PCR. The sample has about 90,000 clones, 90% seen once; the top ten hold less than 4.5%. Germline V gene sequence: CDR1 SGDLS, CDR2 YYNGEE. V was shortened by 0 bases and J by 6 bases, with 12 bases between the two germline ends. The CDR3 contains 15 residues. The chain has TRBV9 and TRBJ1-4, with a tentative D call TRBD1 (6 bases). Sequencing was done on a sample of blood. This receptor was identified in a woman younger than 35 in good health. The CDR3 region has the DNA TGTGCCAGCAGCGTAGTAGGGACACCGGATGAAAAACTGTTTTTT. Protein sequence: CASSVVGTPDEKLFF.